These 32 T cell receptor beta chains were all obtained from the same sample, sequenced in a study of blood T cells in healthy people across ages. With a J-beta primer mix and a sample-barcoded 5' primer, a second PCR ran 7 to 11 cycles. TCRdb re-derived calls from the 5' RACE reads in MiXCR, one entry per CDR3 protein. The sample yields approximately 880,000 distinct CDR3 sequences, about 48% seen once. The sample consisted of blood. All receptors come from a man younger than 40 in good health.

A few counts support this clonotype. V gene TRBV10-3 combines with J gene TRBJ2-3, with 15 bases identical to TRBD2. V trimming: 10 bases; J trimming: 8 bases; junction bases outside the gene matches: 10. The CDR3 contains 15 residues. From germline, CDR1 is ENHRY and CDR2 SYGVKD. In DNA, the CDR3 is TGTGCCACCCGACGGACTAGCGGGGGGGAAAGTACGCAGTATTTT. Translated, it gives CATRRTSGGESTQYF.

J is TRBJ1-1 and V is TRBV29-1, with a tentative D call TRBD1 (5 bases). The V gene lost 7 bases and the J gene lost 1 base, with 13 bases spanning the gap. The germline V gene has CDR1 SQVTM and CDR2 ANQGSEA. The CDR3 spans 13 residues. The CDR3 spells CSGSGQGNTEAFF. The CDR3 DNA sequence: TGCAGCGGCTCAGGGCAGGGGAACACTGAAGCTTTCTTT.

There are a few counts of this clonotype. The chain recombines TRBV6-1 with TRBJ1-1; 11 bases are a match to TRBD1. V trimming: 6 bases; J trimming: 0 bases; junction bases outside the gene matches: 6. The CDR3 is 16 amino acids. CDR1 is MNHNS, CDR2 SASEGT, per germline. CDR3 coding DNA: TGTGCCAGCAGGGCAGGGACAGGGGGATTGAACACTGAAGCTTTCTTT. Translated: CASRAGTGGLNTEAFF.

The chain couples TRBV7-2 to TRBJ1-2; D is uncertain. The germline V and J ends were trimmed by 1 base and 0 bases, with 9 bases remaining between them. The CDR3 has 15 amino acids. Germline assignment: CDR1 SGHTA and CDR2 FQGNSA. The DNA of the CDR3 is TGTGCCAGCAGCTTAGTGAAAACCCCTAACTATGGCTACACCTTC. Residues: CASSLVKTPNYGYTF.

This clonotype came up once. The gene calls are TRBV18 and TRBJ1-5; tentatively, D is TRBD1 (6 bases). V was pared by 1 base and J by 5 bases, with 9 bases between. The germline gives CDR1 KGHSH, CDR2 LQKENI. The CDR3 covers 14 residues. The CDR3 DNA reads as TGTGCCAGCTCACCACAGTCAGGGGATCAGCCCCAGCATTTT. Its protein is CASSPQSGDQPQHF.

The CDR3 here is CASSLLASGGIGHNEQFF. In DNA, the CDR3 is TGTGCCAGCAGCTTACTCGCTAGCGGGGGGATTGGGCACAATGAGCAGTTCTTC. The V call is TRBV7-2, the J call TRBJ2-1; 11 bases are shared with TRBD2. V was pared by 2 bases and J by 5 bases, with 11 bases of the junction left unmatched. In germline, CDR1 is SGHTA, CDR2 FQGNSA. The CDR3 covers 18 residues.

This chain connects TRBV20-1 to TRBJ1-1; the D gene is possibly TRBD1 (5 bases). This CDR3 is built from 14 residues. Trimming removed 2 bases at V and 0 bases at J, with 10 bases between. Germline loops: CDR1 DFQATT, CDR2 SNEGSKA (reference sequence). The CDR3 protein is CSARSWGVNTEAFF. The CDR3 nucleotides are TGCAGTGCTAGATCTTGGGGGGTGAACACTGAAGCTTTCTTT.

This chain links TRBV15 with TRBJ2-4, with D possibly TRBD1 on 6 matching bases. The ends were cut back, 0 bases at V and 13 bases at J, with 19 bases in the middle. This CDR3 spans 15 amino acids. The germline V gene encodes CDR1 LNHNV and CDR2 YYDKDF (reference sequence). The CDR3 bases are TGTGCCACCAGCAGAGATCCAGGGGCACAAGAGGCCCAGTACTTC. Its protein is CATSRDPGAQEAQYF.

The V and J genes are TRBV28 and TRBJ2-1; D is possibly TRBD1 or TRBD2 (7 bases each). V was cut by 11 bases and J by 6 bases, with 20 bases left in between. This CDR3 spans 14 amino acids. Germline V lookup: CDR1 MDHEN, CDR2 SYDVKM. The CDR3 protein is CAGAGGGLTNEQFF. CDR3 in DNA: TGTGCCGGGGCAGGGGGGGGCTTGACCAATGAGCAGTTCTTC. The entire variable domain, with the rest obtained from reference TRBV28 and TRBJ2-1, is as follows: DVKVTQSSRYLVKRTGEKVFLECVQDMDHENMFWYRQDPGLGLRLIYFSYDVKMKEKGDIPEGYSVSREKKERFSLILESASTNQTSMYLCAGAGGGLTNEQFFGPGTRLTVL.

The chain is built from TRBV30 and TRBJ1-2; a weak D match, TRBD1 (5 bases). Per the germline V gene, CDR1 is GTSNPN and CDR2 is SVGIG (reference sequence). V was cut by 3 bases and J by 4 bases, with 15 bases left in between. The CDR3 length is 14 residues. In DNA form, the CDR3 reads TGTGCCTGGAGGGAGTCCGGGCAGGGCTATGGCTACACCTTC. It yields the protein CAWRESGQGYGYTF.

The chain has TRBV7-2 and TRBJ2-5, with TRBD1 matching over 7 bases. V was pared by 3 bases and J by 4 bases, with 8 bases of the junction left unmatched. The CDR3 runs to 15 residues. Germline assignment: CDR1 SGHTA and CDR2 FQGNSA. The CDR3 bases are TGTGCCAGCAGCTTCTTAAAGGGGGCGCGAGAGACCCAGTACTTC. Amino acid sequence: CASSFLKGARETQYF.

Notes on this clonotype: The germline gene is not matched at one end of the junction; a read error may be the cause. The rearrangement links TRBV7-7 to TRBJ2-1, with D possibly called TRBD1 or TRBD2 (6 bases each). Germline lookup yields CDR1 SSHAT and CDR2 FNYEAQ (reference sequence). This CDR3 contains 14 residues. Here the CDR3 reads CASSVEGDSNEQFF. CDR3 DNA sequence: TGTGCTAGCAGCGTAGAGGGGGACTCCAATGAGCAGTTCTTC.

The chain combines TRBV28 with TRBJ2-5, with a weak D call TRBD1 (6 bases). Trimming shortened V by 2 bases and J by 9 bases, and 19 bases separated the two germline ends. Germline loops: CDR1 MDHEN, CDR2 SYDVKM. This CDR3 is built from 15 residues. The CDR3 DNA follows: TGTGCCAGCAGTTTAACCAATGACAGGCGAGGGGCCCAGTACTTC. Protein product: CASSLTNDRRGAQYF. Supplemented by reference TRBV28 and TRBJ2-5, the full variable domain reads DVKVTQSSRYLVKRTGEKVFLECVQDMDHENMFWYRQDPGLGLRLIYFSYDVKMKEKGDIPEGYSVSREKKERFSLILESASTNQTSMYLCASSLTNDRRGAQYFGPGTRLLVL.

The rearrangement joins TRBV12-3 or TRBV12-4 to TRBJ2-1; D is unresolved. Between the trimmed V and J ends, which lost 3 bases and 10 bases, there was a span of 13 bases. This CDR3 has 13 residues. CDR3 nucleotides: TGTGCCAGCAGTTTCAGTCTCTCCGGGGAGCAGTTCTTC. As protein: CASSFSLSGEQFF.

This clonotype was counted a few times. The chain recombines TRBV12-3 or TRBV12-4 with TRBJ1-1; 7 bases line up with TRBD1. This CDR3 contains 13 residues. The junction had 7 bases not matched to a gene; V was cut back by 7 bases and J by 5 bases. CDR3: CASNLGRGTEAFF. The CDR3 coding sequence is TGTGCCAGCAACCTGGGCAGGGGGACTGAAGCTTTCTTT.

This chain joins TRBV13 and TRBJ2-7, with D possibly being TRBD2 (6 bases). Germline CDR1 is PRHDT and CDR2 is FYEKMQ (reference sequence). V was clipped by 1 base and J by 3 bases, with 22 bases between them. This CDR3 region has 18 residues. The CDR3 region has the DNA TGTGCCAGCAGCTTAGTATTGGAAAGCGGCGGGACCGGCTACGAGCAGTACTTC. Protein sequence: CASSLVLESGGTGYEQYF.

The rearrangement joins TRBV7-2 to TRBJ2-1; maybe TRBD2 (5 bases). This CDR3 has 13 residues. CDR1 and CDR2 from the germline V gene are SGHTA and FQGNSA. V was shortened by 0 bases and J by 10 bases, with 10 bases between the two germline ends. CDR3 loop: CASSLAVGREQFF. DNA of the CDR3: TGTGCCAGCAGCTTAGCAGTGGGGAGAGAGCAGTTCTTC.

This chain uses TRBV5-1 with TRBJ2-3; 9 bases match TRBD1. V lost 4 bases to trimming and J lost 2 bases; unmatched junction nucleotides: 8. This CDR3 contains 16 residues. Germline assignment: CDR1 SGHRS and CDR2 YFSETQ. CDR3 residues: CASSTTGTGTTDTQYF. The CDR3 DNA reads as TGCGCCAGCAGCACTACCGGGACAGGGACCACAGATACGCAGTATTTT.

This chain uses TRBV20-1 with TRBJ1-1; 9 bases line up with TRBD1. This CDR3 is built from 12 residues. The ends lost 4 bases at V and 4 bases at J; junction bases unmatched: 1. Per germline, CDR1 DFQATT and CDR2 SNEGSKA (reference sequence). The CDR3 bases are TGCAGTGCTAAGACAGGGGGCACTGAAGCTTTCTTT. It yields the protein CSAKTGGTEAFF.

This clonotype was observed a few times. The CDR3 region has the DNA TGTGCCAGCAGCTCCGGGACGGACTCCTACAATGAGCAGTTCTTC. It specifies CASSSGTDSYNEQFF. The V call is TRBV9, the J call TRBJ2-1; either TRBD1 or TRBD2 may fit D (5 bases each). The CDR3 is 15 residues long. Germline V CDR1 and CDR2: SGDLS, YYNGEE. Trimming cost V 4 bases and J 0 bases, with 11 bases left between them.

This clonotype has only a few counts. The V gene is TRBV10-3, the J gene TRBJ2-1; 7 nucleotides align to TRBD2. J gave up 8 bases and V 10 bases, and 5 bases lay outside the gene matches. The CDR3 totals 11 residues. Germline V lookup: CDR1 ENHRY, CDR2 SYGVKD. As DNA, the CDR3 is TGTGCCACCGCCAGCGGGGATGAGCAGTTCTTC. This sequence encodes CATASGDEQFF.

The chain carries TRBV27 and TRBJ1-2; 7 nucleotides line up with TRBD1. Germline loops: CDR1 MNHEY, CDR2 SMNVEV (reference sequence). Trimming at V came to 6 bases and at J to 8 bases, leaving 9 bases not matched to a gene. The CDR3 is made up of 13 amino acids. DNA of the CDR3: TGTGCCAGCAGGTTCGAGGGGGCGGGCGGCTACACCTTC. Protein sequence: CASRFEGAGGYTF.

V gene TRBV7-9 combines with J gene TRBJ1-5; D is undetermined. CDR1 is SEHNR, CDR2 FQNEAQ, per germline (reference sequence). This CDR3 spans 14 amino acids. The V and J ends lost 6 bases and 1 base respectively, with 10 bases between them. The CDR3 loop reads CASRAAGSNQPQHF. DNA of the CDR3: TGTGCCAGCAGGGCGGCGGGCAGCAATCAGCCCCAGCATTTT.

This clonotype has just a few counts. CDR3 in amino acids: CASSHAVGGSNQPQHF. The CDR3 DNA is TGTGCCAGCTCCCATGCCGTTGGAGGCAGCAATCAGCCCCAGCATTTT. This sequence joins TRBV6-5 and TRBJ1-5; D is unresolved. Per germline, CDR1 MNHEY and CDR2 SVGAGI. The CDR3 runs 16 residues. Trimming pared 8 bases from V and 1 base from J, leaving 18 bases between.

In its sample, this clonotype was seen many times. The chain is built from TRBV9 and TRBJ2-3; the D gene is possibly TRBD2 (6 bases). V lost 1 base to trimming and J lost 1 base, with 10 bases between them. CDR1 and CDR2 from the germline V gene are SGDLS and YYNGEE. The CDR3 is 15 residues long. CDR3: CASSVLGGGTDTQYF. CDR3 bases: TGTGCCAGCAGCGTACTCGGCGGGGGCACAGATACGCAGTATTTT.

The chain combines TRBV30 with TRBJ2-2, with D unclear. This CDR3 comprises 11 residues. Trimming stripped 4 bases from V and 6 bases from J, with 6 bases between. Germline assignment: CDR1 GTSNPN and CDR2 SVGIG (reference sequence). CDR3 in amino acids: CAWTWAGELFF. CDR3 sequence (DNA): TGTGCCTGGACGTGGGCCGGGGAGCTGTTTTTT. Drawing the rest from reference TRBV30 and TRBJ2-2, the complete variable domain is SQTIHQWPATLVQPVGSPLSLECTVEGTSNPNLYWYRQAAGRGLQLLFYSVGIGQISSEVPQNLSASRPQDRQFILSSKKLLLSDSGFYLCAWTWAGELFFGEGSRLTVL.

The V and J genes are TRBV19 and TRBJ2-4, with D tentatively TRBD2 (6 bases). The germline gives CDR1 LNHDA, CDR2 SQIVND (reference sequence). The CDR3 runs 15 residues. V was pared by 5 bases and J by 1 base, with 12 bases between. The CDR3 loop is CASSPPGRAKNIQYF. In DNA, the CDR3 is TGTGCCAGTAGTCCCCCGGGGAGGGCCAAAAACATTCAGTACTTC.

The chain links TRBV29-1 to TRBJ2-1; 9 nucleotides line up with TRBD2. The CDR3 has 15 residues. CDR1 is SQVTM and CDR2 is ANQGSEA in the germline V gene. J gave up 3 bases and V 6 bases, and 9 bases lay outside the gene matches. CDR3 bases: TGCAGCGTCGATAGCGGGGGCGGGGGCTACAATGAGCAGTTCTTC. Translated: CSVDSGGGGYNEQFF.

The chain is built from TRBV24-1 and TRBJ2-5, with D unclear. The V and J ends lost 5 bases and 11 bases respectively, with 17 bases between them. The V gene's germline CDR1 is KGHDR and CDR2 SFDVKD. The CDR3 has 13 amino acids. CDR3 in DNA: TGTGCCACCAGTGGCGACCCAGAGCAGAGACAGTACTTC. It specifies CATSGDPEQRQYF.

The rearrangement uses TRBV20-1 and TRBJ2-3; D is uncertain. Looked up from germline, CDR1 is DFQATT and CDR2 is SNEGSKA (reference sequence). The germline V and J ends were trimmed by 6 bases and 3 bases, with 19 bases remaining between them. This CDR3 has 15 amino acids. CDR3 region: CSATRPFYGTDTQYF. DNA for the CDR3: TGCAGTGCCACCAGGCCATTTTATGGGACAGATACGCAGTATTTT.

This clonotype has more than one count but fewer than ten. The V gene is TRBV29-1, the J gene TRBJ1-1, with unresolved D. The germline CDR1 and CDR2 sequences are SQVTM and ANQGSEA. V was pared by 4 bases and J by 3 bases, with 9 bases between. The CDR3 has 12 residues. CDR3 in DNA: TGCAGCGTTGCCCGGGTTGACACTGAAGCTTTCTTT. This sequence encodes CSVARVDTEAFF.

The chain is built from TRBV7-2 and TRBJ2-3; 8 bases match TRBD2. J was trimmed by 2 bases and V by 10 bases; bases with no gene match: 14. The CDR3 totals 16 residues. CDR1 is SGHTA, CDR2 FQGNSA, per germline. In nucleotides, the CDR3 is TGTGCCATGACGAGGGACGGGACTAGACCCACAGATACGCAGTATTTT. Translating gives CAMTRDGTRPTDTQYF.